This T cell receptor beta chain was profiled in a study of cytomegalovirus exposure and HLA in healthy donors. At the level of the study: The study's early data release held around 85 million unique TCRs from HLA-typed donors. Points from the study as a whole: Some V segments (TRBV6-2 and TRBV6-3 among them) were excluded as indistinguishable. Associated with HLA alleles at 0.05 false discovery rate in a later analysis were 16,951 TCR beta sequences.

Germline V gives CDR1 SGHAT, CDR2 FQNNGV. Deletions cut 3 bases from V and 4 bases from J, with 12 bases between. The CDR3 extends over 14 amino acids. Use of 60 Vbeta and 13 Jbeta primers characterized the PCR. Sequencing used immunoSEQ multiplex PCR; TCRdb keeps in-frame clones, though not all of them. The sample shows 150,000 to 200,000 clones, over 75% of them seen only once. With regard to this clone: No antigen is known for it.

The specimen was PBMCs. This chain connects TRBV11-2 to TRBJ2-5; no definite D call. The source is a girl in the first two years of life in good health and CMV-seronegative. CDR3: CASSLVSGGETQYF. The CDR3 nucleotides are TGTGCCAGCAGCTTGGTATCTGGCGGAGAGACCCAGTACTTC.